This TCR beta chain is drawn from a study of blood T cell repertoires in COVID-19. Study context: Both acute and convalescent COVID-19 samples were obtained from the United States, Italy and Spain. Sources were T cells, B-cell-depleted T cells, or PBMCs; the material itself was cDNA or gDNA.

During active infection, Seattle patients enrolled and were then monitored through disease. The CDR3 runs to 12 residues. V was cut by 6 bases and J by 7 bases, with 12 bases left in between. The V gene's germline CDR1 is MNHEY and CDR2 SVGAGI. In the original workflow: Estimated nucleated cell counts came from reference gene primer amplification. The assay was immunoSEQ multiplex PCR, and TCRdb's table has in-frame clones only and misses some. V and J calls and clone size follow that table, whereas D and trimming were derived from the DNA. The table includes 250,000 to 350,000 clones, about 85% detected once.

V is TRBV6-5 and J is TRBJ1-2; D remains unclear. The TCR originated in a human donor with COVID-19, enrolled during active disease. The donor label of this sample is uncertain. The sample taken for sequencing was peripheral blood. The CDR3: CASRPREGGYTF. The DNA of the CDR3 is TGTGCCAGCAGGCCGCGGGAGGGTGGCTACACCTTC.